This is a list of T cell receptor beta chains from one sample in a study of T cells in Graves' hyperthyroidism and ophthalmopathy. TCRdb re-derived calls from the multiplex PCR reads in MiXCR, one entry per CDR3 protein. The sample has about 480,000 distinct CDR3 sequences, approximately 15% seen once; the top ten hold around 17%. Sequencing was carried out using blood. Receptors were obtained from a young woman with Graves' hyperthyroidism. CDR3s include the opening cysteine and the closing phenylalanine or tryptophan. A D gene is named only where the DNA matches it firmly. The listing skips clone size in some rows; elsewhere it reads once, few, many or a size class.

J: TRBJ2-5; size: many; V: TRBV11-2; D: NA; DNA: TGTGCCAGCAGCTTTGGTCTAGATCTTGAGACCCAGTACTTC; CDR3: CASSFGLDLETQYF
J: TRBJ1-2; size: NA; V: TRBV29-1; D: NA; DNA: TGCAGCGTTGAAATGGGGGTGATGGAGGGCTACACCTTC; CDR3: CSVEMGVMEGYTF
J: TRBJ2-1; size: NA; V: TRBV20-1; D: TRBD2; DNA: TGCAGTGGGGGACTAGCGGAGAACAATGAGCAGTTCTTC; CDR3: CSGGLAENNEQFF
J: TRBJ2-6; size: many; V: TRBV5-1; D: NA; DNA: TGCGCCAGCAGCCCGACGTTCTCTGGGGCCAACGTCCTGACTTTC; CDR3: CASSPTFSGANVLTF
J: TRBJ2-1; size: many; V: TRBV11-2; D: TRBD2; DNA: TGTGCCAGCAGCGGGAGGAGGCGGGAGGGCCTATACAATGAGCAGTTCTTC; CDR3: CASSGRRREGLYNEQFF
J: TRBJ1-5; size: many; V: TRBV13; D: NA; DNA: TGTGCCAGCAGCGTAGACGGCAATCAGCCCCAGCATTTT; CDR3: CASSVDGNQPQHF
J: TRBJ1-1; size: NA; V: TRBV20-1; D: TRBD1; DNA: TGCAGTGCCCCCCTGGGGACAGGGGACGCTTTCTTT; CDR3: CSAPLGTGDAFF
J: TRBJ2-1; size: many; V: TRBV20-1; D: TRBD2; DNA: TGCAGTGCTAGGTCTCGGACTAGCGGCTACAATGAGCAGTTCTTC; CDR3: CSARSRTSGYNEQFF
J: TRBJ1-2; size: NA; V: TRBV6-2/TRBV6-3; D: NA; DNA: TGTGCCAGCAGGGACGGGGCCATCTATGGCTACACCTTC; CDR3: CASRDGAIYGYTF
J: TRBJ2-7; size: many; V: TRBV19; D: TRBD2; DNA: TGTGCCAGTAGCACTAGCGGGGCCGACTACGAGCAGTACTTC; CDR3: CASSTSGADYEQYF
J: TRBJ2-3; size: once; V: TRBV11-3; D: TRBD2; DNA: TGTGCCAGCAGCCATCTAGCGGGAGTACGAACAGATACGCAGTATTTT; CDR3: CASSHLAGVRTDTQYF
J: TRBJ2-3; size: many; V: TRBV2; D: NA; DNA: TGTGCCAGCAGTGCTGGGAGCACAGATACGCAGTATTTT; CDR3: CASSAGSTDTQYF